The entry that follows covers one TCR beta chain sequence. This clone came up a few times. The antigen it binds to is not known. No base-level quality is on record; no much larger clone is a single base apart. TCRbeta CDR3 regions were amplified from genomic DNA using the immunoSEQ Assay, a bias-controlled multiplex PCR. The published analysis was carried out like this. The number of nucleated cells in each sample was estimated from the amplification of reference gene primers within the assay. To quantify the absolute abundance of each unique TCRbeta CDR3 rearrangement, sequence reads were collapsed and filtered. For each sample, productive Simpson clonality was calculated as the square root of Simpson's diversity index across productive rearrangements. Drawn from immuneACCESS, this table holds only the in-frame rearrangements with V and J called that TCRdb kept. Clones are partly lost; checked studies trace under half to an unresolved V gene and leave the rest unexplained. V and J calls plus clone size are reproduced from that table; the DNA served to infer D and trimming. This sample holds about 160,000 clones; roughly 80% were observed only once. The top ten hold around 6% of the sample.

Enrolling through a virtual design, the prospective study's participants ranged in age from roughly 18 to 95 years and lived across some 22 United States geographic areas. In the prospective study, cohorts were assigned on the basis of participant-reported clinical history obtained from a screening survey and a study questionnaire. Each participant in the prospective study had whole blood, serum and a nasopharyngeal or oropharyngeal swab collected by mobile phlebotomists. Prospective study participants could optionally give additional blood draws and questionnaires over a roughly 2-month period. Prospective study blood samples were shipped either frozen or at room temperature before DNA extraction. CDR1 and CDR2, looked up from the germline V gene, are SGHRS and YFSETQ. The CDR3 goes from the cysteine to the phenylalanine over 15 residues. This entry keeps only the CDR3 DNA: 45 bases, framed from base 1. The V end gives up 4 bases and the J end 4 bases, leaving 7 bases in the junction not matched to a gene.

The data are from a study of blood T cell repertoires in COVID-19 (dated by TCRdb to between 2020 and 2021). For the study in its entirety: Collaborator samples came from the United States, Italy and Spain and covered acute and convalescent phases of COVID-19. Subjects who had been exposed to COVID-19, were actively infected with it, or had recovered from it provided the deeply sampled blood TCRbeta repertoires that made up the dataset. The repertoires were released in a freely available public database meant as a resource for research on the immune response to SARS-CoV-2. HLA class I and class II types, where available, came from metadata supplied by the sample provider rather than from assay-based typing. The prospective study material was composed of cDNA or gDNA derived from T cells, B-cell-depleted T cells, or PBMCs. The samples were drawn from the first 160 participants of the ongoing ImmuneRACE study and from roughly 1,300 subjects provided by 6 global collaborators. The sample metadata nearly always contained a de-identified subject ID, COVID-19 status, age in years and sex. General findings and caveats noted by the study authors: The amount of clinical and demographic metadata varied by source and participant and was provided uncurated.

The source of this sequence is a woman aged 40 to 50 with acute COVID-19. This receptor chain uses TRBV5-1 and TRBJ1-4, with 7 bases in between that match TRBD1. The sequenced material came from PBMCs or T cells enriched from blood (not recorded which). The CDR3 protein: CASSPGTALNEKLFF. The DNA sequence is TGCGCCAGCAGCCCGGGGACAGCCCTTAATGAAAAACTGTTTTTT.